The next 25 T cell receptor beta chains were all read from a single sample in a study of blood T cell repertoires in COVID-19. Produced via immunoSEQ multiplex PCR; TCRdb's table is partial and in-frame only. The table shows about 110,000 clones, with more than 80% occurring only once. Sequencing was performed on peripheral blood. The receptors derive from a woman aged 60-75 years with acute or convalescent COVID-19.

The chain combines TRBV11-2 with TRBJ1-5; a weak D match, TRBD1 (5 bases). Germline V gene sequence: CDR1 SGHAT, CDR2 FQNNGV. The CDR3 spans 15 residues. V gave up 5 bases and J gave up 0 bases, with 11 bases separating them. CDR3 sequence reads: CASSPGGASNQPQHF. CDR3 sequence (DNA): TGTGCCAGCAGCCCCGGCGGGGCTAGCAATCAGCCCCAGCATTTT.

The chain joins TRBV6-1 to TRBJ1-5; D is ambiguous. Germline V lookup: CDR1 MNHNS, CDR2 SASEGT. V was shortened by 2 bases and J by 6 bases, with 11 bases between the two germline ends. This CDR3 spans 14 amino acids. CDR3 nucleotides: TGTGCCAGCAGTGAAACAACGGCAGGTCAGCCCCAGCATTTT. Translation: CASSETTAGQPQHF.

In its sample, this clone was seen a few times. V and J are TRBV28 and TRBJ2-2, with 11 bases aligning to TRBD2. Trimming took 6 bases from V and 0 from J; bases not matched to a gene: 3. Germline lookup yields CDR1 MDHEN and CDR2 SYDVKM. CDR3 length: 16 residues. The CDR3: CASRKGLAANTGELFF. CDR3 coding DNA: TGTGCCAGCAGGAAGGGACTAGCGGCGAACACCGGGGAGCTGTTTTTT.

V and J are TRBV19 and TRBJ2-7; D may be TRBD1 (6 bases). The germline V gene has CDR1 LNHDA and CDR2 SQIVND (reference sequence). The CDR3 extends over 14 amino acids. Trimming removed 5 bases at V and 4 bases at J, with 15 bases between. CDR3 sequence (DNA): TGTGCCAGTAGTCCCCAGGGGTGGGAGTACGAGCAGTACTTC. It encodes CASSPQGWEYEQYF.

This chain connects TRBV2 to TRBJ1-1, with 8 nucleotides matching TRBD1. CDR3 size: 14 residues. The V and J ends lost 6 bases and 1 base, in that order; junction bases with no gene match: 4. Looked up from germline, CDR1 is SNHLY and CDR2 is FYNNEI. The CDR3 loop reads CASRDRVENTEAFF. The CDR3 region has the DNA TGTGCCAGCAGGGACAGGGTTGAGAACACTGAAGCTTTCTTT.

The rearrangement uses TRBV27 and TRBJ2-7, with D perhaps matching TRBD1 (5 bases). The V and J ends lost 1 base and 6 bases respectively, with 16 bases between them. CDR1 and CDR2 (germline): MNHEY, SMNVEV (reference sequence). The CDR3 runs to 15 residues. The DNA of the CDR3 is TGTGCCAGCAGTTTATACTCGGCCAGGGATGCCGAGCAGTACTTC. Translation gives CASSLYSARDAEQYF.

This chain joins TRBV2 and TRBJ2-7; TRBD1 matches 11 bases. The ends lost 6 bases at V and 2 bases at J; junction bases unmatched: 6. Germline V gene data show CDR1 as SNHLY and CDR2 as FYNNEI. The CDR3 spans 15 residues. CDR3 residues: CASRRVGQGAYEQYF. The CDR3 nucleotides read TGTGCCAGCAGGAGAGTGGGACAGGGGGCCTACGAGCAGTACTTC.

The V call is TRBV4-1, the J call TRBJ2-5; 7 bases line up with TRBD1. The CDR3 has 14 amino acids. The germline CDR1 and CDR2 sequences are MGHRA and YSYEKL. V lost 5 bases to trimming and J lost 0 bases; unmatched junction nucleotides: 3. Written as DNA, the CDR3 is TGCGCCAGCAGCATACAGGGGTACCAAGAGACCCAGTACTTC. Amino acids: CASSIQGYQETQYF.

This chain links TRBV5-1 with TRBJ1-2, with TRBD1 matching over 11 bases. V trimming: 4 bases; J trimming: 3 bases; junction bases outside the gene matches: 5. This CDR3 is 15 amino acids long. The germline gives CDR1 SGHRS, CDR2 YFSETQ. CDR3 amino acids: CASSGRTGGDYGYTF. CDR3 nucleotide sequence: TGCGCCAGCAGCGGAAGGACAGGGGGCGACTATGGCTACACCTTC.

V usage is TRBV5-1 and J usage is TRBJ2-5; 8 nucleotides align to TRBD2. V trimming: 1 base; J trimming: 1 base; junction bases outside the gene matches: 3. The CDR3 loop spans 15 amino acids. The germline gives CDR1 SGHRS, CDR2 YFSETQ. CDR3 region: CASSLRLASQETQYF. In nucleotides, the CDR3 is TGCGCCAGCAGCTTGCGACTAGCGTCCCAAGAGACCCAGTACTTC.

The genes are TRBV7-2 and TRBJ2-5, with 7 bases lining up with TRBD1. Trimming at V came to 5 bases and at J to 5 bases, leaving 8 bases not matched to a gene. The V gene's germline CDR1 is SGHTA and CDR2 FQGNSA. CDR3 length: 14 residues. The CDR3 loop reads CASSNNRGWETQYF. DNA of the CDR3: TGTGCCAGCAGCAACAACAGGGGTTGGGAGACCCAGTACTTC.

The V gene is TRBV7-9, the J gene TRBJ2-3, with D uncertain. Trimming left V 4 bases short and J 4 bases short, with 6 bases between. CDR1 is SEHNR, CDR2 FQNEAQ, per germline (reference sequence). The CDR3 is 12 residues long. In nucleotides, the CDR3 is TGTGCCAGCAGCTCTGCGGCAGATACGCAGTATTTT. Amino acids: CASSSAADTQYF.

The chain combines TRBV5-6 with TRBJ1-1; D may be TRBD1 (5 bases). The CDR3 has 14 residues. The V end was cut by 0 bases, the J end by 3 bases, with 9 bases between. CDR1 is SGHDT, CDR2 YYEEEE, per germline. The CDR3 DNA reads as TGTGCCAGCAGCTTGGGACAGATATACACTGAAGCTTTCTTT. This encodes CASSLGQIYTEAFF.

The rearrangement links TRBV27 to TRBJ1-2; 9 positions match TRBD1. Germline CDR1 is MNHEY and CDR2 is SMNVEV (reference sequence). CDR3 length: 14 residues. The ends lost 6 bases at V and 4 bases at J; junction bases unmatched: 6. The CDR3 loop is CASSPGQGFYGYTF. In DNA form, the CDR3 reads TGTGCCAGCAGCCCGGGACAGGGATTCTATGGCTACACCTTC.

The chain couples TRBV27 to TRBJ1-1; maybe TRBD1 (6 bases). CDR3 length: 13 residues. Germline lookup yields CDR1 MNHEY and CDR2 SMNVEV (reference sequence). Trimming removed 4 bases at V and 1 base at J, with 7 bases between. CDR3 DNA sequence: TGTGCCAGCAGTTCACAGGGGAACACTGAAGCTTTCTTT. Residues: CASSSQGNTEAFF.

The CDR3 DNA reads TGCAGTGCTAGTAGACAGGGGACGGACACTGAAGCTTTCTTT. The encoded protein is CSASRQGTDTEAFF. The chain carries TRBV20-1 and TRBJ1-1; 8 bases align to TRBD1. This CDR3 has 14 amino acids. Germline assignment: CDR1 DFQATT and CDR2 SNEGSKA (reference sequence). After removal of 3 bases from V and 3 bases from J, the junction contained 6 bases not matched to a gene.

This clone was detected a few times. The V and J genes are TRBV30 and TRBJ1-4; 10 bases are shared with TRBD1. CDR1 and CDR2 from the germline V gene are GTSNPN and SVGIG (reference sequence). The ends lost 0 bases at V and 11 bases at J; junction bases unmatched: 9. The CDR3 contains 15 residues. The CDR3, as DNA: TGTGCCTGGAGTGTAAAGACAGGGGGCGGCGAGAAACTGTTTTTT. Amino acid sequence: CAWSVKTGGGEKLFF.

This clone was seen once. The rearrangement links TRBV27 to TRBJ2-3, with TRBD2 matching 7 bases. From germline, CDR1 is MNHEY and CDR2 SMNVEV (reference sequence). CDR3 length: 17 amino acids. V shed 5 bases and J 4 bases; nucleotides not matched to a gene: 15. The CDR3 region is CASSPVPPGGGPDTQYF. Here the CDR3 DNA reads TGTGCCAGCAGTCCGGTACCCCCCGGCGGGGGACCAGATACGCAGTATTTT.

In DNA form, the CDR3 reads TGTGCCAGCAGCTCCGGACTAGCGGGAGAGACCCAGTACTTC. This encodes CASSSGLAGETQYF. V usage is TRBV7-9 and J usage is TRBJ2-5; TRBD2 matches at 11 bases. The CDR3 is 14 residues long. CDR1 and CDR2 from the germline V gene are SEHNR and FQNEAQ (reference sequence). V gave up 4 bases and J gave up 4 bases; unmatched junction bases: 2.

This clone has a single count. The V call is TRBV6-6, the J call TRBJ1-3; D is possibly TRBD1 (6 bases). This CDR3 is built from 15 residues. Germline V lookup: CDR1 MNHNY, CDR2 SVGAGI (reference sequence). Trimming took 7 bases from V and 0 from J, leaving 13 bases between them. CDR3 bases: TGTGCCAGCACTCGACAGGTTAGCTCTGGAAACACCATATATTTT. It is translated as CASTRQVSSGNTIYF.

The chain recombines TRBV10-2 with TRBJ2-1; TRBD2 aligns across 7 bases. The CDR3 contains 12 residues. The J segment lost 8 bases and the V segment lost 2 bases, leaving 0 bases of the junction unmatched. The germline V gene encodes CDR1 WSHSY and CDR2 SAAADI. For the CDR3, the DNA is TGCGCCAGCAGTGAGGGGGGGGATGAGCAGTTCTTC. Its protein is CASSEGGDEQFF.

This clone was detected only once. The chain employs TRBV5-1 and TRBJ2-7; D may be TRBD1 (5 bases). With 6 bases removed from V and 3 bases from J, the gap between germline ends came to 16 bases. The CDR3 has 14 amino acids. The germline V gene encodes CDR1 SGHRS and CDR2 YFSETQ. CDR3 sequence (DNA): TGCGCCAGCACTAACCAACAGGCCTTCTACGAGCAGTACTTC. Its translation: CASTNQQAFYEQYF.

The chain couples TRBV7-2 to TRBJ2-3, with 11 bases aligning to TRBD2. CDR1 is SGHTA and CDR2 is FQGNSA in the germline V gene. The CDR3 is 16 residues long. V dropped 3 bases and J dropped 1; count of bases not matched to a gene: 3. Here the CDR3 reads CASSFTSGGGTDTQYF. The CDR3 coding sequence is TGTGCCAGCAGCTTTACTAGCGGGGGAGGCACAGATACGCAGTATTTT.

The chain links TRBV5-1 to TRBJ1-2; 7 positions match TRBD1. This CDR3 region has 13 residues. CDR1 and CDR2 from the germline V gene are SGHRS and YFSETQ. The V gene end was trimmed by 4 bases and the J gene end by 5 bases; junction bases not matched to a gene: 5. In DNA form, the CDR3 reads TGCGCCAGCAGCACCGAGACAGGGTATGGCTACACCTTC. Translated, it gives CASSTETGYGYTF.

DNA for the CDR3: TGTGCCAGTCGAGTGTCGCGGGACACCGGGGAGCTGTTTTTT. This encodes CASRVSRDTGELFF. The rearrangement links TRBV2 to TRBJ2-2; a possible D gene is TRBD2 (5 bases). This CDR3 has 14 residues. Germline values: CDR1 SNHLY, CDR2 FYNNEI. Trimming left V 9 bases short and J 3 bases short, with 14 bases between.